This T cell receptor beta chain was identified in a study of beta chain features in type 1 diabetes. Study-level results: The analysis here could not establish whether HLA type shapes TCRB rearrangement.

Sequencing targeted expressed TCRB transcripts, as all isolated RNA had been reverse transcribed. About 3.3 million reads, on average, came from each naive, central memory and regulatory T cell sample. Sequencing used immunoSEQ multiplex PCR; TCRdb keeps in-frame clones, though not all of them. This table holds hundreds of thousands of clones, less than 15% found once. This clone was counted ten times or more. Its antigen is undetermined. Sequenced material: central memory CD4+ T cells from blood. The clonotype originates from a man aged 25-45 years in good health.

CDR3 bases: TGTGCCAGCAGAGGGGACACCGGGGGCGAGCAGTACGTC. Translation gives CASRGDTGGEQYV. This chain joins TRBV6-1 and TRBJ2-7; possibly TRBD1 or TRBD2 for D (6 bases each). Germline values: CDR1 MNHNS, CDR2 SASEGT. The V end was cut by 6 bases, the J end by 6 bases, with 15 bases between. This CDR3 has 13 residues.